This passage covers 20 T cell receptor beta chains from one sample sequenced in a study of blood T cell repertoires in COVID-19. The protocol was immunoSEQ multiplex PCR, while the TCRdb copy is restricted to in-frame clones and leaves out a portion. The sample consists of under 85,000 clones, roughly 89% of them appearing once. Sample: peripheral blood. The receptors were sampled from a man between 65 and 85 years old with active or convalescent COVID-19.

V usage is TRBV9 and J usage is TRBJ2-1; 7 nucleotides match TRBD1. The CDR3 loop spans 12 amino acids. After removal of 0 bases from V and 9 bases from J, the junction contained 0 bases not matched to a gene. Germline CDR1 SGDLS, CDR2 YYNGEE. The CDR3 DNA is TGTGCCAGCAGCGTAGACAGGGGTGAGCAGTTCTTC. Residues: CASSVDRGEQFF.

The CDR3 nucleotides read TGTGCCAGCACTCGCGGGTCCTACGAGCAGTACTTC. Its protein product is CASTRGSYEQYF. The chain carries TRBV2 and TRBJ2-7; possibly TRBD2 for D (5 bases). The CDR3 contains 12 residues. The V gene lost 7 bases and the J gene lost 1 base, with 8 bases spanning the gap. The V gene's germline CDR1 is SNHLY and CDR2 FYNNEI. Together with reference TRBV2 and TRBJ2-7, the CDR3 gives the full variable domain: EPEVTQTPSHQVTQMGQEVILRCVPISNHLYFYWYRQILGQKVEFLVSFYNNEISEKSEIFDDQFSVERPDGSNFTLKIRSTKLEDSAMYFCASTRGSYEQYFGPGTRLTVT.

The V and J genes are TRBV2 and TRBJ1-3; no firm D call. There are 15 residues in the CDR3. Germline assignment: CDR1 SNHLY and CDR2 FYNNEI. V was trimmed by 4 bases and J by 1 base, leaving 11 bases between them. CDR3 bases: TGTGCCAGCAGTGCGGGTCGAGGGTCTGGAAACACCATATATTTT. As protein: CASSAGRGSGNTIYF.

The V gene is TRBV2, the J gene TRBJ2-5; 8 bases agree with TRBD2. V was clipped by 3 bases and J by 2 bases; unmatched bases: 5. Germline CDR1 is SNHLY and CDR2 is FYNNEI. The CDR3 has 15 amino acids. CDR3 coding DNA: TGTGCCAGCAGTGAGGCTAGCGGGTTTCAAGAGACCCAGTACTTC. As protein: CASSEASGFQETQYF. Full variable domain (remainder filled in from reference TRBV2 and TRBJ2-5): EPEVTQTPSHQVTQMGQEVILRCVPISNHLYFYWYRQILGQKVEFLVSFYNNEISEKSEIFDDQFSVERPDGSNFTLKIRSTKLEDSAMYFCASSEASGFQETQYFGPGTRLLVL.

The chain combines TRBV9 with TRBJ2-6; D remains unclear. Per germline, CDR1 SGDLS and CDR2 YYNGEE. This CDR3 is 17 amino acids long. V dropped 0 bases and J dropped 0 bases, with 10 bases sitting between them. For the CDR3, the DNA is TGTGCCAGCAGCGTAGCTCCGGGTAGCTCTGGGGCCAACGTCCTGACTTTC. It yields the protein CASSVAPGSSGANVLTF. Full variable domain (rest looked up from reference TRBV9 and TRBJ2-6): DSGVTQTPKHLITATGQRVTLRCSPRSGDLSVYWYQQSLDQGLQFLIQYYNGEERAKGNILERFSAQQFPDLHSELNLSSLELGDSALYFCASSVAPGSSGANVLTFGAGSRLTVL.

CDR3 sequence: CSVAAAGANVLTF. Written as DNA, the CDR3 is TGCAGCGTTGCAGCGGCTGGGGCCAACGTCCTGACTTTC. This chain uses TRBV29-1 with TRBJ2-6; D possibly corresponds to TRBD2 (5 bases). The CDR3 spans 13 residues. V was pared by 4 bases and J by 2 bases, with 6 bases between. Germline CDR1 is SQVTM and CDR2 is ANQGSEA.

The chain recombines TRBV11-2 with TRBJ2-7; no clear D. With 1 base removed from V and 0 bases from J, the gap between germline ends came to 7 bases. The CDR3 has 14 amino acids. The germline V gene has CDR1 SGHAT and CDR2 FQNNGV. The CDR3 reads CASSLAPGSYEQYF. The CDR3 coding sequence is TGTGCCAGCAGCTTAGCCCCAGGCTCCTACGAGCAGTACTTC.

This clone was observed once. Here the CDR3 reads CASSRSPHMGGTEAFF. The CDR3 bases are TGTGCCAGCTCACGGAGTCCACATATGGGAGGAACTGAAGCTTTCTTT. The genes are TRBV18 and TRBJ1-1, with D unclear. The CDR3 is 16 residues long. CDR1 and CDR2 (germline): KGHSH, LQKENI. Trimming shortened V by 4 bases and J by 5 bases, and 20 bases separated the two germline ends. Looking up the rest from reference TRBV18 and TRBJ1-1 gives the full variable domain: NAGVMQNPRHLVRRRGQEARLRCSPMKGHSHVYWYRQLPEEGLKFMVYLQKENIIDESGMPKERFSAEFPKEGPSILRIQQVVRGDSAAYFCASSRSPHMGGTEAFFGQGTRLTVV.

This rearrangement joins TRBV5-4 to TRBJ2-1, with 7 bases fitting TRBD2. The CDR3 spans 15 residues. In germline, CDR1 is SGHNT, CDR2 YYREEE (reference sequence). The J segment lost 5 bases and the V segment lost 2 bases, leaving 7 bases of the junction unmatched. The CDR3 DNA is TGTGCCAGCAGCTTTGCGGGCGGGGGTAACAATGAGCAGTTCTTC. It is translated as CASSFAGGGNNEQFF. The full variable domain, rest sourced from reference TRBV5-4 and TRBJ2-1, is ETGVTQSPTHLIKTRGQQVTLRCSSQSGHNTVSWYQQALGQGPQFIFQYYREEENGRGNFPPRFSGLQFPNYSSELNVNALELDDSALYLCASSFAGGGNNEQFFGPGTRLTVL.

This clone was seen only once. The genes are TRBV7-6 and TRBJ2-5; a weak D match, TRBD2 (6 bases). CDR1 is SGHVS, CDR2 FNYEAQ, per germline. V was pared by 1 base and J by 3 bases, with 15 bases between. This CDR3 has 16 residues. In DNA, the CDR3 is TGTGCCAGCAGCTTAGGGGTCCAGACTAGAAAAGAGACCCAGTACTTC. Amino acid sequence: CASSLGVQTRKETQYF.

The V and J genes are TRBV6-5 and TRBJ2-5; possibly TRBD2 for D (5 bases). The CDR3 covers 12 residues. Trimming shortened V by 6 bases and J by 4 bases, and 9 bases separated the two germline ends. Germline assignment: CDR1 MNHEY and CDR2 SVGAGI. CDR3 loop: CASSRGSETQYF. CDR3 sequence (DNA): TGTGCCAGCAGCCGGGGATCAGAGACCCAGTACTTC.

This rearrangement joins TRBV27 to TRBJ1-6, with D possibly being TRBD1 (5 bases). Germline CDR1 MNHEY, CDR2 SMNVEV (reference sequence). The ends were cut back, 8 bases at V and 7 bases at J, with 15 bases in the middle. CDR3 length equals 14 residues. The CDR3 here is CASGMRGGNSPLHF. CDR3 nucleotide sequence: TGTGCCAGCGGTATGAGGGGAGGGAATTCACCCCTCCACTTT.

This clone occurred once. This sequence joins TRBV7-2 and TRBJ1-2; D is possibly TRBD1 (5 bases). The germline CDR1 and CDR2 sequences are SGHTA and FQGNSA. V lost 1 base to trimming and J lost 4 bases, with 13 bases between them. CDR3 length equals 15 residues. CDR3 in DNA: TGTGCCAGCAGCTTAGGAATGGGGCCCGGCTATGGCTACACCTTC. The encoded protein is CASSLGMGPGYGYTF.

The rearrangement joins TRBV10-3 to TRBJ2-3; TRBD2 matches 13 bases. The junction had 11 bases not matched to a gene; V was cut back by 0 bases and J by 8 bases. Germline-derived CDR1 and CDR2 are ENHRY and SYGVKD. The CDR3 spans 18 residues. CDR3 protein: CAISESIGLAGETGTQYF. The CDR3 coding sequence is TGTGCCATCAGTGAGTCGATAGGACTAGCGGGAGAGACGGGTACGCAGTATTTT.

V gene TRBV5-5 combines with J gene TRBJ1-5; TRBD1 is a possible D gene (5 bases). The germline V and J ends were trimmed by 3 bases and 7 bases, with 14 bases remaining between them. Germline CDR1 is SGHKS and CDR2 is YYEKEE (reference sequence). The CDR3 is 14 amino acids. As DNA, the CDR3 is TGTGCCAGCAGCTCGTGGGGGGTGTCCCAGCCCCAGCATTTT. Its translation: CASSSWGVSQPQHF.

The DNA for the CDR3 is TGTGCCAGCAGCCCGACAGGGTTTACAGAGACCCAGTACTTC. Translating it yields CASSPTGFTETQYF. The chain links TRBV7-2 to TRBJ2-5; TRBD1 aligns across 7 bases. The germline CDR1 and CDR2 sequences are SGHTA and FQGNSA. The CDR3 has 14 amino acids. V gave up 5 bases and J gave up 4 bases; unmatched junction bases: 7.

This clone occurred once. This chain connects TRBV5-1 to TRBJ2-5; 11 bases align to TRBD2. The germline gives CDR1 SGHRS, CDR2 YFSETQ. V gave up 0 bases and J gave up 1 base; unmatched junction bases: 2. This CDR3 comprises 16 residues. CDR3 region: CASSLGLAGGQETQYF. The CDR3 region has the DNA TGCGCCAGCAGCTTGGGTCTAGCGGGAGGCCAAGAGACCCAGTACTTC.

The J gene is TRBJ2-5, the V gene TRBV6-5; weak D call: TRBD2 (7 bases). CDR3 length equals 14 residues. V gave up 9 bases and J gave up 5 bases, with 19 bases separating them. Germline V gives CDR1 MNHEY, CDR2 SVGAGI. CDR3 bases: TGTGCCAGTTATTCTCCGGGGAGGGGGGAGACCCAGTACTTC. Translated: CASYSPGRGETQYF.

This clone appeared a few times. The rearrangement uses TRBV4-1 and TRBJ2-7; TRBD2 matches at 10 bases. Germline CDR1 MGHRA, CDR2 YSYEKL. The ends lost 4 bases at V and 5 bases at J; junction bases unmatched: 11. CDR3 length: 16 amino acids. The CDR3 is CASSPPSGRLGDEQYF. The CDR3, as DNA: TGCGCCAGCAGCCCTCCTAGCGGGAGATTGGGTGACGAGCAGTACTTC.

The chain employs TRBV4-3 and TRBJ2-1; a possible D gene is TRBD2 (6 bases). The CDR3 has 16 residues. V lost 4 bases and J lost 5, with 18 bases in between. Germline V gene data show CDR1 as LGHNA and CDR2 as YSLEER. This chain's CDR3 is CASSRMTSKRDNEQFF. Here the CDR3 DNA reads TGCGCCAGCAGCCGAATGACTAGTAAGAGGGACAATGAGCAGTTCTTC.